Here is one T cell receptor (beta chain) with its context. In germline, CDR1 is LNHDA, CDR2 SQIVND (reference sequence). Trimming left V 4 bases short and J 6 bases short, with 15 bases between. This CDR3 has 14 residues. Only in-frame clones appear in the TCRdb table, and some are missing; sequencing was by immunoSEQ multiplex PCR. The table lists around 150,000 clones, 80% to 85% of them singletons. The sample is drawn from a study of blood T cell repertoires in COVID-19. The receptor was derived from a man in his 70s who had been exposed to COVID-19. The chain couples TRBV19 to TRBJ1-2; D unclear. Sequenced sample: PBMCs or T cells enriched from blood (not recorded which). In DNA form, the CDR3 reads TGTGCCAGTAGTACAACTAGACGGTCCAATGGCTACACCTTC. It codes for CASSTTRRSNGYTF.